The clone carrying this T cell receptor beta chain was detected only a few times. This CDR3 has 14 amino acids. Germline V gives CDR1 SGHAT, CDR2 FQNNGV. Trimming removed 2 bases from V and 2 bases from J, with 7 bases in between. This sample stems from a study of blood T cell repertoires in COVID-19. Some clones are missing from TCRdb's copy, which holds only in-frame ones; the method was immunoSEQ multiplex PCR. Among fewer than 150,000 clones, around 83% were seen once, and the ten largest hold roughly 4%. The receptor's source is a woman aged 80 or over with acute or convalescent COVID-19. This rearrangement joins TRBV11-2 to TRBJ1-3; a possible D gene is TRBD1 (6 bases). Sequencing used peripheral blood. This CDR3 is CASSLPGAGNTIYF. The CDR3 DNA reads as TGTGCCAGCAGCTTACCAGGGGCTGGAAACACCATATATTTT.